One and the same sample provided the 25 T cell receptor beta chains below, sequenced in a study of shared clonotypes between healthy human individuals (dated by TCRdb to the early 2020s). CD8 naive samples consisted of CD45RO-negative cells that were positively selected for CCR7, yielding a CD45RA+CCR7+ population without TemRA cells. The library was generated by the immunoSEQ multiplex PCR assay. TCRdb retrieved this table from immuneACCESS and kept in-frame rearrangements only. Not all clones are present; in checked studies, unresolved V genes account for under half, and no reason is known for the remainder. This sample gives about 600,000 clones in total; roughly 96% of them show up just once. Jointly, the top ten make up 0.11% of the sample. The sample was naive CD8+ T cells sorted from blood. The cell subset or site label, as the study defines it: CD45RA+CCR7+. These receptors all come from a woman aged 25-40 years in good health.

The chain carries TRBV5-8 and TRBJ2-7; perhaps TRBD1 as D (6 bases). In germline, CDR1 is SGHTS, CDR2 YDEGEE. The CDR3 length is 16 residues. The V and J ends lost 0 bases and 0 bases respectively, with 13 bases between them. The CDR3 sequence: CASSLGEWGHSYEQYF. CDR3 coding DNA: TGTGCCAGCAGCTTGGGGGAGTGGGGACACTCCTACGAGCAGTACTTC.

This chain connects TRBV10-2 to TRBJ2-5; D is undetermined. V lost 6 bases to trimming and J lost 5 bases, with 22 bases between them. The length of the CDR3 is 16 residues. Germline values: CDR1 WSHSY, CDR2 SAAADI. DNA of the CDR3: TGCGCCAGCAGCTATACCATGGCAGGCCAAACGGAGACCCAGTACTTC. This sequence encodes CASSYTMAGQTETQYF.

V and J are TRBV28 and TRBJ2-5; D unclear. Germline V gives CDR1 MDHEN, CDR2 SYDVKM. The V and J ends lost 2 bases and 0 bases respectively, with 7 bases between them. This CDR3 is 14 amino acids long. The CDR3 nucleotides read TGTGCCAGCAGTTTAGGGGTGTACCAAGAGACCCAGTACTTC. Protein sequence: CASSLGVYQETQYF.

The chain uses TRBV29-1 and TRBJ2-1, with D uncertain. V shed 1 base and J shed 2 bases, with 12 bases lying between them. The CDR3 covers 15 residues. Per germline, CDR1 SQVTM and CDR2 ANQGSEA. For the CDR3, the DNA is TGCAGCGTTGAAGCGTCAGACCCCCCCTACAATGAGCAGTTCTTC. Its translation: CSVEASDPPYNEQFF.

As for this clone: Other DNA sequences in the sample encode the same CDR3. The chain couples TRBV27 to TRBJ1-1; 7 bases are a match to TRBD1. The CDR3 spans 13 residues. After removal of 5 bases from V and 4 bases from J, the junction contained 4 bases not matched to a gene. Per the germline V gene, CDR1 is MNHEY and CDR2 is SMNVEV (reference sequence). CDR3 amino acids: CASSPGTATEAFF. DNA of the CDR3: TGTGCCAGCAGTCCTGGGACAGCCACTGAAGCTTTCTTT.

This chain joins TRBV5-6 and TRBJ2-3, with D tentatively TRBD1 (5 bases). V was pared by 1 base and J by 4 bases, with 13 bases between. The CDR3 loop spans 15 amino acids. CDR1 and CDR2 from the germline V gene are SGHDT and YYEEEE. The CDR3 coding sequence is TGTGCCAGCAGCTTGACAGGCGTCAGCGCAGATACGCAGTATTTT. Its protein is CASSLTGVSADTQYF.

J is TRBJ2-7 and V is TRBV13; 7 bases fit TRBD1. The germline V gene encodes CDR1 PRHDT and CDR2 FYEKMQ (reference sequence). The CDR3 is made up of 13 amino acids. V lost 3 bases and J lost 7; bases outside the gene matches: 6. The CDR3 protein is CASSFRGPSEQYF. The CDR3 DNA reads TGTGCCAGCAGCTTTAGGGGGCCCAGTGAGCAGTACTTC.

The chain links TRBV29-1 to TRBJ2-1; TRBD1 matches 8 bases. The CDR3 is 18 residues long. J gave up 6 bases and V 4 bases, and 20 bases lay outside the gene matches. Germline CDR1 SQVTM, CDR2 ANQGSEA. CDR3 sequence (DNA): TGCAGCGTTGCCGGATCGGCCTGGCCCAGGGGGCTTGGCAATGAGCAGTTCTTC. Amino acids: CSVAGSAWPRGLGNEQFF.

The chain has TRBV27 and TRBJ2-7; 8 positions agree with TRBD2. In germline, CDR1 is MNHEY, CDR2 SMNVEV (reference sequence). The CDR3 has 15 amino acids. The V and J ends lost 0 bases and 3 bases, in that order; junction bases with no gene match: 4. Here the CDR3 reads CASSLSTSGYYEQYF. In DNA form, the CDR3 reads TGTGCCAGCAGTTTATCTACTAGCGGATACTACGAGCAGTACTTC.

This chain links TRBV2 with TRBJ2-2; D is perhaps TRBD1 (6 bases). V lost 3 bases and J 6 bases, leaving 14 bases between the germline ends. The CDR3 length is 15 residues. Germline lookup yields CDR1 SNHLY and CDR2 FYNNEI. Written as DNA, the CDR3 is TGTGCCAGCAGTGACAGGGGCCGCTCCCCCGGGGAGCTGTTTTTT. The encoded protein is CASSDRGRSPGELFF.

The rearrangement links TRBV19 to TRBJ1-1; D possibly corresponds to TRBD1 (6 bases). Germline values: CDR1 LNHDA, CDR2 SQIVND (reference sequence). The CDR3 consists of 15 residues. Trimming took 3 bases from V and 4 from J, leaving 15 bases between them. CDR3 coding DNA: TGTGCCAGTAGTATTTATGCAGGGGAAGGCACTGAAGCTTTCTTT. It encodes CASSIYAGEGTEAFF.

The chain has TRBV7-9 and TRBJ2-1; TRBD2 matches 12 bases. CDR3 size: 16 residues. V trimming: 7 bases; J trimming: 6 bases; junction bases outside the gene matches: 10. The germline CDR1 and CDR2 sequences are SEHNR and FQNEAQ (reference sequence). CDR3 DNA: TGTGCCAGCACGAGACTAGCGGGAGTAATTACCAATGAGCAGTTCTTC. This gives the protein CASTRLAGVITNEQFF.

The chain carries TRBV2 and TRBJ2-1, with 9 bases lining up with TRBD2. This CDR3 region has 17 residues. Germline lookup yields CDR1 SNHLY and CDR2 FYNNEI. V shed 3 bases, J shed 3 bases, and the junction held 9 bases outside the gene matches. As DNA, the CDR3 is TGTGCCAGCAGTGATTTTGGTAGCGGGAGCATCTACAATGAGCAGTTCTTC. This translates into CASSDFGSGSIYNEQFF.

This clone is a singleton in its sample. V is TRBV10-3 and J is TRBJ2-7; 9 bases align to TRBD1. The germline CDR1 and CDR2 sequences are ENHRY and SYGVKD. The CDR3 totals 15 residues. V dropped 2 bases and J dropped 3; count of bases not matched to a gene: 5. The CDR3 DNA reads TGTGCCATCAGTGAGGACAGGGGGTTGAGCTACGAGCAGTACTTC. This codes for CAISEDRGLSYEQYF.

The rearrangement joins TRBV7-2 to TRBJ2-3, with TRBD2 matching over 12 bases. The germline gives CDR1 SGHTA, CDR2 FQGNSA. The CDR3 spans 17 residues. J lost 4 bases, V lost 2 bases, and 7 bases had no gene match. Written as DNA, the CDR3 is TGTGCCAGCAGCTTATATTCACTAGCGGGAGGTGCAGATACGCAGTATTTT. Encoded protein: CASSLYSLAGGADTQYF.

V usage is TRBV27 and J usage is TRBJ2-5; D gene unclear. This CDR3 is 15 amino acids long. V shed 5 bases and J shed 1 base, with 14 bases lying between them. CDR1 and CDR2 (germline): MNHEY, SMNVEV (reference sequence). CDR3 sequence (DNA): TGTGCCAGCAGTGCGCTCCTCAGGAGCCAAGAGACCCAGTACTTC. Protein product: CASSALLRSQETQYF.

This chain connects TRBV2 to TRBJ1-5; the match to TRBD1 covers 8 bases. Germline V lookup: CDR1 SNHLY, CDR2 FYNNEI. CDR3 length equals 16 residues. J gave up 7 bases and V 4 bases, and 12 bases lay outside the gene matches. CDR3 protein: CASSGRLGQGGQPQHF. The CDR3 nucleotides are TGTGCCAGCAGTGGCCGCCTTGGACAGGGCGGACAGCCCCAGCATTTT.

The V gene is TRBV27, the J gene TRBJ2-7; 9 bases align to TRBD2. Germline V gene lookup returns CDR1 MNHEY and CDR2 SMNVEV (reference sequence). Trimming removed 6 bases from V and 6 bases from J; junction bases left unmatched: 6. The CDR3 loop spans 13 amino acids. The CDR3, as DNA: TGTGCCAGCAGACCCGGACTAGCGAGCGAGCAGTACTTC. Residues: CASRPGLASEQYF.

This clone came up once. The CDR3 nucleotides read TGTGCCAGCAGTTTAGGGTACAGCAGCTCCTACGAGCAGTACTTC. Amino acid sequence: CASSLGYSSSYEQYF. The rearrangement joins TRBV27 to TRBJ2-7, with unresolved D. The germline V gene has CDR1 MNHEY and CDR2 SMNVEV (reference sequence). The CDR3 sequence is 15 residues long. Trimming pared 2 bases from V and 0 bases from J, leaving 11 bases between.

CDR3 in amino acids: CSVETRGGEETQYF. The DNA for the CDR3 is TGCAGCGTTGAAACGCGGGGGGGGGAAGAGACCCAGTACTTC. This chain joins TRBV29-1 and TRBJ2-5; 9 bases are a match to TRBD2. Looked up from germline, CDR1 is SQVTM and CDR2 is ANQGSEA. The CDR3 is 14 amino acids. Trimming removed 2 bases from V and 3 bases from J; junction bases left unmatched: 4.

V gene TRBV2 combines with J gene TRBJ2-1; 9 bases line up with TRBD2. V shed 6 bases, J shed 0 bases, and the junction held 3 bases outside the gene matches. Per germline, CDR1 SNHLY and CDR2 FYNNEI. The CDR3 is 15 residues long. In nucleotides, the CDR3 is TGTGCCAGCAGCGGTAGCGGGAGCTCCTACAATGAGCAGTTCTTC. It codes for CASSGSGSSYNEQFF.

This chain joins TRBV6-5 and TRBJ1-4, with D possibly matching TRBD1 (6 bases). CDR3 size: 14 residues. V lost 8 bases, J lost 4 bases, and 14 bases lay in between. CDR1 and CDR2 (germline): MNHEY, SVGAGI. The CDR3 nucleotides are TGTGCCAGCGGGGGGGACACGGGTAATGAAAAACTGTTTTTT. Translated: CASGGDTGNEKLFF.

The chain is built from TRBV28 and TRBJ2-5; the D gene is possibly TRBD2 (5 bases). Gene TRBJ2-7 matches the end of the DNA better, so the J call may be wrong. This CDR3 is 15 amino acids long. Germline CDR1 and CDR2: MDHEN and SYDVKM. CDR3 region: CASSLLRRSPYEQYF. CDR3 bases: TGTGCCAGCAGTTTGTTGAGGAGGTCCCCCTACGAGCAGTACTTC.

V gene TRBV19 combines with J gene TRBJ2-2; D might be TRBD2 (6 bases). The V gene lost 8 bases and the J gene lost 4 bases, with 14 bases spanning the gap. Germline lookup yields CDR1 LNHDA and CDR2 SQIVND (reference sequence). The CDR3 contains 14 residues. The CDR3 protein is CASASSVLTGELFF. The CDR3 bases are TGTGCCAGTGCGTCTAGCGTTCTCACCGGGGAGCTGTTTTTT.

The V call is TRBV2, the J call TRBJ2-7; 9 bases match TRBD2. The CDR3 sequence is 13 residues long. Trimming cost V 7 bases and J 6 bases; bases outside gene matches: 7. The germline CDR1 and CDR2 sequences are SNHLY and FYNNEI. The CDR3 loop reads CASKLAGGPEQYF. The CDR3 nucleotides are TGTGCCAGCAAACTAGCGGGTGGACCCGAGCAGTACTTC.